This record concerns one T cell receptor (beta chain) sequence. Its target is not known. V shed 5 bases and J shed 4 bases, with 19 bases lying between them. Germline CDR1 is SGHRS and CDR2 is YFSETQ. This CDR3 has 15 residues. The PCR had 60 Vbeta and 13 Jbeta primers. Method: immunoSEQ multiplex PCR; TCRdb's copy keeps in-frame clones and lacks some. The table lists 80,000 or so clones, around 60% of them singletons. This record comes from a study of cytomegalovirus exposure and HLA in healthy donors. Whole-study findings and limits: In vitro experiments confirmed that a few CMV-associated chains were specific for CMV antigens.

Sequencing was performed on PBMCs. This sequence originates from a man aged 25 to 40 in good health and CMV-seropositive. The J gene is TRBJ2-7, the V gene TRBV5-1; weak D call: TRBD2 (6 bases). The CDR3 DNA sequence: TGCGCCAGCAGTCCAGGGAGGAGGGAGGCGTACGAGCAGTACTTC. This translates into CASSPGRREAYEQYF.